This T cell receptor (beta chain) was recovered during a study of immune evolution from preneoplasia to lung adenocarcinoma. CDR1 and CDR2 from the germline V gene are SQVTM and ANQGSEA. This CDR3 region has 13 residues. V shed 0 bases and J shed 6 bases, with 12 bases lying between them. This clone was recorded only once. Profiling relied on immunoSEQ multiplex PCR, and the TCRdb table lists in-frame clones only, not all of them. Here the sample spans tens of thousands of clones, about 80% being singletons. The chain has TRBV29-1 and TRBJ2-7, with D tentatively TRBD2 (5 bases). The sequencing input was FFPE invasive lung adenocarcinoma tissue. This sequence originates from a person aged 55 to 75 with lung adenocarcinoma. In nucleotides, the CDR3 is TGCAGCGTTGAAGATCTTCCTAGCTCCGAGCAGTACTTC. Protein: CSVEDLPSSEQYF.